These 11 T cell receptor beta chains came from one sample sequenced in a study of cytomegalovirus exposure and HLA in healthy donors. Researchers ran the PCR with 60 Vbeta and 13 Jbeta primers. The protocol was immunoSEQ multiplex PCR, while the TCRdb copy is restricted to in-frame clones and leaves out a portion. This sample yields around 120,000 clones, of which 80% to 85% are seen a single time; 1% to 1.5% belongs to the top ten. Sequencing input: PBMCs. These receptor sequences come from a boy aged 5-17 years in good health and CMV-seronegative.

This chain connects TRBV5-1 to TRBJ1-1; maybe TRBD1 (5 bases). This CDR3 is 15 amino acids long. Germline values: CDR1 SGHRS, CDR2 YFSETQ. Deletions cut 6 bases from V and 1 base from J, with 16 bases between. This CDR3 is CASTSGGTGNTEAFF. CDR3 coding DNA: TGCGCCAGCACCAGCGGGGGAACGGGGAACACTGAAGCTTTCTTT.

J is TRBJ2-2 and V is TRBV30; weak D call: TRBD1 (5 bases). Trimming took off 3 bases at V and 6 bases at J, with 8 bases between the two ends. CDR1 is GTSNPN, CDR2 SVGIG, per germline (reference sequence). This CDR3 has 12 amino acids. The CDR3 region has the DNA TGTGCCTGGAGCCAGGGATCCGGGGAGCTGTTTTTT. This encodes CAWSQGSGELFF.

As DNA, the CDR3 is TGTGCCAGCAGCTTAGCGCTGACAGGGGGACAGCCCCAGCATTTT. The encoded protein is CASSLALTGGQPQHF. The rearrangement joins TRBV7-2 to TRBJ1-5, with 9 nucleotides matching TRBD1. The junction had 4 bases not matched to a gene; V was cut back by 0 bases and J by 7 bases. The CDR3 is 15 residues long. The V gene's germline CDR1 is SGHTA and CDR2 FQGNSA.

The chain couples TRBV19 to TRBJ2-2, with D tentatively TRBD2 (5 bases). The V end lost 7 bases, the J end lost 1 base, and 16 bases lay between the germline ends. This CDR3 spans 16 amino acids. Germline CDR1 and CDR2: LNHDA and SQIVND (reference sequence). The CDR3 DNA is TGTGCCAGTACTCACTATGCGGGCTGGAACACCGGGGAGCTGTTTTTT. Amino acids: CASTHYAGWNTGELFF. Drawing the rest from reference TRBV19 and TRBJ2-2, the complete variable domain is DGGITQSPKYLFRKEGQNVTLSCEQNLNHDAMYWYRQDPGQGLRLIYYSQIVNDFQKGDIAEGYSVSREKKESFPLTVTSAQKNPTAFYLCASTHYAGWNTGELFFGEGSRLTVL.

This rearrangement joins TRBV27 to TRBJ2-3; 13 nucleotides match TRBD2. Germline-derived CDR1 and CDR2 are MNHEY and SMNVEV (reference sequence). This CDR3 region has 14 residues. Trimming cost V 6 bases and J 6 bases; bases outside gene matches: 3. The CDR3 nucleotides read TGTGCCAGCAGACTAGCGGGAGGGCCGGATACGCAGTATTTT. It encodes CASRLAGGPDTQYF.

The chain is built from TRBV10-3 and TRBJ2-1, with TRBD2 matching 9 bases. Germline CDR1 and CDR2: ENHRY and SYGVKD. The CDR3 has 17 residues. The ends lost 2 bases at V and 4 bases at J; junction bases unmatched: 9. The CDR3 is CAISEIAGEVGYNEQFF. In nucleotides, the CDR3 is TGTGCCATCAGTGAGATAGCGGGAGAAGTTGGTTACAATGAGCAGTTCTTC.

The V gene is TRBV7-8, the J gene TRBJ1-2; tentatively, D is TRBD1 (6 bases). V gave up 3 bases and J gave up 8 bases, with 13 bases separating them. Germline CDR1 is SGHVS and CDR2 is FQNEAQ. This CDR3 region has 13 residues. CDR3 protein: CASSLGQGIGYTF. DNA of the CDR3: TGTGCCAGCAGCTTGGGGCAGGGGATCGGCTACACCTTC.

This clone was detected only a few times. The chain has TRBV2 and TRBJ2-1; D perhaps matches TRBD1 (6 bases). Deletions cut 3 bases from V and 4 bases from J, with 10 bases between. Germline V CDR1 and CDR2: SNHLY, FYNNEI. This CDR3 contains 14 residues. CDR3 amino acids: CASSDRQGYNEQFF. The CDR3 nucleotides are TGTGCCAGCAGTGATAGGCAGGGGTACAATGAGCAGTTCTTC.

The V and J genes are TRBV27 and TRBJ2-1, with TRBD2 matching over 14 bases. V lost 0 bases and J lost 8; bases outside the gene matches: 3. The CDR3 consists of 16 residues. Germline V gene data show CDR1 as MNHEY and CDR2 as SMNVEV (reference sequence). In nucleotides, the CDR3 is TGTGCCAGCAGTTTATCAGGACTAGCGGGAGGCTATGAGCAGTTCTTC. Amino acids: CASSLSGLAGGYEQFF.

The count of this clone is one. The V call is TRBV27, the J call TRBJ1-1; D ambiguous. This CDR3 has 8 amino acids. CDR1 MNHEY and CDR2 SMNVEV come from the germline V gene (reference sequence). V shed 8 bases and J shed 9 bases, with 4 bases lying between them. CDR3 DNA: TGTGCCAGCGAGAAAGCTTTCTTT. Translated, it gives CASEKAFF.

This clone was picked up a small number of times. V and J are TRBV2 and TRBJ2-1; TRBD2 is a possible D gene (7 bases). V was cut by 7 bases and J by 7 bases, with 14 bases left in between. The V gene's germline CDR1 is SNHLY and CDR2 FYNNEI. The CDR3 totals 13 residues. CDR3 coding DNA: TGTGCCAGCAAGAGAGGGAGGGGGAATGAGCAGTTCTTC. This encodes CASKRGRGNEQFF.